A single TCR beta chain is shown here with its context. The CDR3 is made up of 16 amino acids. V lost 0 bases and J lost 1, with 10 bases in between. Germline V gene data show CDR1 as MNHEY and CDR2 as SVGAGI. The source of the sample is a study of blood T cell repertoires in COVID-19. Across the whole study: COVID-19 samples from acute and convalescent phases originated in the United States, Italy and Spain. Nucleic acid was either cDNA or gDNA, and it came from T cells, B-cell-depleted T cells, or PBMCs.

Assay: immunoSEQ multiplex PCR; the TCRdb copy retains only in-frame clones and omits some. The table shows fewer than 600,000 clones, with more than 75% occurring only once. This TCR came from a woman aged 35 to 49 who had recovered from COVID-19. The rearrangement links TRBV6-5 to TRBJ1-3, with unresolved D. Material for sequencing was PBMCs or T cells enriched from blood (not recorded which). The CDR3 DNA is TGTGCCAGCAGTTACTCGGGAGGGTGGTCTGGAAACACCATATATTTT. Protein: CASSYSGGWSGNTIYF.